This T cell receptor (beta chain) was sequenced during a study of blood T cell repertoires in COVID-19. Measured with immunoSEQ multiplex PCR; TCRdb has only the in-frame clones, and not every one. Here the sample spans tens of thousands of clones, about 85% being singletons. The origin of this receptor is a human donor in a cohort sampled during active COVID-19. The sequenced sample was peripheral blood.

The CDR3 DNA reads as TGTGCCAGCAGCAATACAGGGAGGGGATACAATGAGCAGTTCTTC. It specifies CASSNTGRGYNEQFF. The rearrangement joins TRBV11-2 to TRBJ2-1; TRBD2 is a possible D gene (7 bases). V lost 5 bases and J lost 4, with 15 bases in between. The CDR3 runs to 15 residues. Germline values: CDR1 SGHAT, CDR2 FQNNGV.